This T cell receptor beta chain was captured by sequencing in a study of T-cell memory formation after mild COVID-19 (dated by TCRdb to the early 2020s). About the full investigation: TCR sequence clusters from the two donors were largely donor specific. The cohort was made up of two young adult volunteers, one female and one male, who were previously healthy. In a couple of donors, T-cell clones that expanded and contracted after mild COVID-19 were followed by sequencing TCRalpha and TCRbeta repertoires longitudinally. The paper's findings and limits, for the study overall: Whether the second-wave clones peaking on day 37 were SARS-CoV-2 specific was not confirmed. Contracting CD4+ clones appeared mostly in the CM and EM memory subsets, whereas CD8+ clones were enriched in EMRA. The study included only two mild cases, and larger cohorts that include severe cases with pre-infection samples were judged to be necessary. Clones contracting from day 15 to 85 had balanced CD4/CD8 phenotypes, while a second wave expanding from day 15 to 37 was biased towards CD4+. Some responding clones were detected in pre-infection memory, which suggested that pre-existing cross-reactive memory T cells had joined the SARS-CoV-2 response.

The CDR3, from cysteine to phenylalanine, totals 13 residues. The retained sequence is limited to the CDR3, 39 bases, with the frame set at the first base. Between the V and J ends, shortened by 3 bases and 6 bases respectively, the junction contains 11 bases. As regards this clonotype: It lacks a known antigen. No base qualities exist here, and no much larger clone lies one base off it.

Ficoll-Paque density gradient centrifugation was the method used to isolate PBMCs. TCRdb records Illumina NovaSeq 6000 as the sequencer. Using 5'RACE with constant-segment primers, TCRalpha and TCRbeta cDNA libraries were constructed, with sample barcodes and unique molecular identifiers added in the process. Trizol reagent was used to extract RNA from every sample. Amplification of the libraries took two PCR steps, and the second step added a second sample barcode plus Illumina TruSeq adapters. Sequencing of the libraries was done on an Illumina NovaSeq, producing 2 x 150 bp paired-end reads. As for how the authors treated the data: Demultiplexing of reads and collapsing into UMI-guided consensus sequences were performed with migec v1.2.7. Using mixcr v2.1.11, UMI consensuses were aligned to TRA and TRB V and J templates and then assembled into clonotypes. Expanded or contracted clonotypes were those called significant by both edgeR and NoisET, with noise models trained on biological replicates. For edgeR calls, the thresholds were a false discovery rate-adjusted p below 0.01 and a log2 fold-change of 1. As an exploratory analysis of dynamics, PCA with hierarchical clustering was applied to max-normalized trajectories of the 1000 most abundant clonotypes. Separately sequenced CD4+ and CD8+ repertoires were used to assign the CD4 or CD8 phenotype of responding clones. The public sequencing data were trimmed at Q25 with fastp and processed into clonotypes with MiXCR by TCRdb, which kept only in-frame beta chains. Rows with a matching CDR3 protein are joined into one entry that keeps the most common DNA and genes. The V and J calls here are based on TCRdb, not the publication. This sample has about 410,000 distinct CDR3 sequences in its table, and under 25% of those were observed once. The top ten clonotypes cover around 14% of the sample.

This receptor was obtained from an adult woman who had mild COVID-19 (a few samples of this study predate the infection). The sample titles of this study are shuffled in the database, so cell type and time point are left out; the donor was told from shared clones. The sequence joins TRBV12-3 or TRBV12-4 to TRBJ1-1; TRBD1 is a possible D gene, resting on 6 matching bases. Sequencing was performed on PBMCs or a T cell subset sorted from them (not recorded which). The nucleotide sequence is given as TGTGCCAGCAGTTTGGCAGGGGACCCTGAAGCTTTCTTT. The translation is CASSLAGDPEAFF.